A single sample is the source of the 16 T cell receptor beta chains below, sequenced in a study of blood T cell repertoires in COVID-19. Measured with immunoSEQ multiplex PCR; TCRdb has only the in-frame clones, and not every one. This table holds about 50,000 clones, approximately 80% found once. Source material: peripheral blood. The receptors derive from a human donor in a cohort sampled during active COVID-19.

This clone was observed a single time. The chain is built from TRBV29-1 and TRBJ2-4; D might be TRBD2 (5 bases). Per the germline V gene, CDR1 is SQVTM and CDR2 is ANQGSEA. Trimming pared 6 bases from V and 9 bases from J, leaving 12 bases between. CDR3 size: 11 residues. In DNA form, the CDR3 reads TGCAGCGTAGGACTCCTAAGCATTCAGTACTTC. Its translation is CSVGLLSIQYF.

This chain links TRBV5-1 with TRBJ2-1; weak D call: TRBD1 (6 bases). V was cut by 3 bases and J by 3 bases, with 10 bases left in between. The CDR3 is 14 residues long. In germline, CDR1 is SGHRS, CDR2 YFSETQ. In nucleotides, the CDR3 is TGCGCCAGCAGCTCGGACAGATTCTACAATGAGCAGTTCTTC. Translated: CASSSDRFYNEQFF.

This sequence joins TRBV10-2 and TRBJ2-1; TRBD2 matches at 14 bases. CDR3 length: 14 amino acids. The germline CDR1 and CDR2 sequences are WSHSY and SAAADI. With 6 bases clipped from V and 9 bases from J, the junction kept 4 bases outside the gene matches. CDR3 in DNA: TGCGCCAGCAGGACTAGCGGGAGGGGGGGTGAGCAGTTCTTC. Amino acids: CASRTSGRGGEQFF.

The chain combines TRBV5-1 with TRBJ1-6, with 12 bases aligning to TRBD1. The germline V gene has CDR1 SGHRS and CDR2 YFSETQ. V trimming: 5 bases; J trimming: 7 bases; junction bases outside the gene matches: 4. This CDR3 comprises 15 residues. The CDR3 nucleotides are TGCGCCAGCAGTGAAGGGACAGGGGGCAATTCACCCCTCCACTTT. Residues: CASSEGTGGNSPLHF.

This clone was recorded once. The chain employs TRBV28 and TRBJ2-7, with 9 bases fitting TRBD1. Germline CDR1 reads MDHEN; CDR2 reads SYDVKM. The CDR3 loop spans 14 amino acids. V dropped 8 bases and J dropped 5; count of bases not matched to a gene: 10. As DNA, the CDR3 is TGTGCCAGCTGGGGCGGACAGGGGTATGACGAGCAGTACTTC. Translating gives CASWGGQGYDEQYF.

The CDR3 is CASSETGKPTGEQYF. The DNA of the CDR3 is TGTGCCAGCAGTGAAACGGGGAAGCCGACGGGAGAGCAGTACTTC. This chain uses TRBV2 with TRBJ2-7, with TRBD2 as a possible D gene (5 bases). Per germline, CDR1 SNHLY and CDR2 FYNNEI. V was cut by 2 bases and J by 7 bases, with 18 bases left in between. This CDR3 has 15 amino acids.

The chain combines TRBV29-1 with TRBJ1-2; D possibly corresponds to TRBD1 (5 bases). Trimming pared 4 bases from V and 4 bases from J, leaving 10 bases between. The V gene's germline CDR1 is SQVTM and CDR2 ANQGSEA. CDR3 length: 12 residues. CDR3 amino acids: CSVVGGIYGYTF. The CDR3 region has the DNA TGCAGCGTTGTTGGGGGGATCTATGGCTACACCTTC.

This clone turned up a few times. The genes are TRBV15 and TRBJ1-2, with 9 bases aligning to TRBD1. Losses at the gene ends were 5 bases for V and 8 bases for J; bases not matched to a gene: 15. CDR3 length: 16 residues. CDR1 and CDR2 from the germline V gene are LNHNV and YYDKDF (reference sequence). The CDR3 loop reads CATSGMMPGTGKGYTF. The CDR3, as DNA: TGTGCCACCAGCGGAATGATGCCCGGGACAGGGAAGGGCTACACCTTC.

The CDR3 coding sequence is TGCGCCAGCAGCTTGTCAGGGGAAGCGAACACTGAAGCTTTCTTT. It translates to CASSLSGEANTEAFF. The rearrangement links TRBV5-1 to TRBJ1-1, with a possible D match to TRBD1 (6 bases). Per the germline V gene, CDR1 is SGHRS and CDR2 is YFSETQ. This CDR3 region has 15 residues. Deletions cut 1 base from V and 1 base from J, with 11 bases between.

This clone was counted once. The V and J genes are TRBV7-6 and TRBJ2-3; possibly TRBD2 for D (5 bases). With 4 bases removed from V and 1 base from J, the gap between germline ends came to 15 bases. This CDR3 region has 16 residues. Germline V gives CDR1 SGHVS, CDR2 FNYEAQ. The CDR3 coding sequence is TGTGCCAGCAGCTCGTCCACGGCGGGCCGCACAGATACGCAGTATTTT. This sequence encodes CASSSSTAGRTDTQYF.

The chain joins TRBV4-3 to TRBJ2-1; the match to TRBD2 covers 9 bases. Trimming removed 0 bases from V and 0 bases from J; junction bases left unmatched: 12. This CDR3 spans 20 amino acids. CDR1 and CDR2 from the germline V gene are LGHNA and YSLEER. CDR3 sequence reads: CASSQDLGLAVPGSYNEQFF. The CDR3 nucleotides read TGCGCCAGCAGCCAAGATCTGGGACTAGCTGTACCTGGCTCCTACAATGAGCAGTTCTTC.

The V and J genes are TRBV14 and TRBJ2-1; 10 nucleotides line up with TRBD2. Germline V CDR1 and CDR2: SGHDN, FVKESK. With V trimmed by 1 base and J by 0 bases, 6 bases remained unmatched. The CDR3 has 18 amino acids. The CDR3 DNA reads as TGTGCCAGCAGCCAAGCGAGGACTAGCGGCCGCTCCTACAATGAGCAGTTCTTC. Its translation: CASSQARTSGRSYNEQFF.

This chain links TRBV6-5 with TRBJ2-7; TRBD1 agrees at 8 bases. The CDR3 consists of 14 residues. Losses at the gene ends were 6 bases for V and 5 bases for J; bases not matched to a gene: 9. Germline V gene data show CDR1 as MNHEY and CDR2 as SVGAGI. The CDR3 DNA follows: TGTGCCAGCAGGGACAGGGTGGGGTATGACGAGCAGTACTTC. Translation: CASRDRVGYDEQYF.

V gene TRBV5-4 combines with J gene TRBJ1-2, with D possibly TRBD1 on 5 matching bases. V was pared by 5 bases and J by 0 bases, with 14 bases between. Germline loops: CDR1 SGHNT, CDR2 YYREEE (reference sequence). CDR3 length: 15 amino acids. Written as DNA, the CDR3 is TGTGCCAGCAGTCCAGACAGACCCACTAACTATGGCTACACCTTC. Translating it yields CASSPDRPTNYGYTF.

This clone was detected once. The V gene is TRBV5-1, the J gene TRBJ1-1; maybe TRBD1 (6 bases). CDR3 length: 15 amino acids. Germline loops: CDR1 SGHRS, CDR2 YFSETQ. Between the trimmed V and J ends, which lost 5 bases and 0 bases, there was a span of 14 bases. This CDR3 reads CASRVSGALNTEAFF. CDR3 in DNA: TGCGCCAGCAGAGTATCAGGGGCCCTGAACACTGAAGCTTTCTTT. The full variable domain, rest sourced from reference TRBV5-1 and TRBJ1-1, is KAGVTQTPRYLIKTRGQQVTLSCSPISGHRSVSWYQQTPGQGLQFLFEYFSETQRNKGNFPGRFSGRQFSNSRSEMNVSTLELGDSALYLCASRVSGALNTEAFFGQGTRLTVV.

The chain employs TRBV19 and TRBJ2-1, with 8 bases aligning to TRBD2. The CDR3 spans 17 residues. Germline lookup yields CDR1 LNHDA and CDR2 SQIVND (reference sequence). V lost 6 bases, J lost 4 bases, and 14 bases stayed unmatched. The DNA of the CDR3 is TGTGCCAGTAGAGGCTACTCTTGGCGGGAGGCATACAATGAGCAGTTCTTC. This gives the protein CASRGYSWREAYNEQFF. Full variable domain (rest looked up from reference TRBV19 and TRBJ2-1): DGGITQSPKYLFRKEGQNVTLSCEQNLNHDAMYWYRQDPGQGLRLIYYSQIVNDFQKGDIAEGYSVSREKKESFPLTVTSAQKNPTAFYLCASRGYSWREAYNEQFFGPGTRLTVL.